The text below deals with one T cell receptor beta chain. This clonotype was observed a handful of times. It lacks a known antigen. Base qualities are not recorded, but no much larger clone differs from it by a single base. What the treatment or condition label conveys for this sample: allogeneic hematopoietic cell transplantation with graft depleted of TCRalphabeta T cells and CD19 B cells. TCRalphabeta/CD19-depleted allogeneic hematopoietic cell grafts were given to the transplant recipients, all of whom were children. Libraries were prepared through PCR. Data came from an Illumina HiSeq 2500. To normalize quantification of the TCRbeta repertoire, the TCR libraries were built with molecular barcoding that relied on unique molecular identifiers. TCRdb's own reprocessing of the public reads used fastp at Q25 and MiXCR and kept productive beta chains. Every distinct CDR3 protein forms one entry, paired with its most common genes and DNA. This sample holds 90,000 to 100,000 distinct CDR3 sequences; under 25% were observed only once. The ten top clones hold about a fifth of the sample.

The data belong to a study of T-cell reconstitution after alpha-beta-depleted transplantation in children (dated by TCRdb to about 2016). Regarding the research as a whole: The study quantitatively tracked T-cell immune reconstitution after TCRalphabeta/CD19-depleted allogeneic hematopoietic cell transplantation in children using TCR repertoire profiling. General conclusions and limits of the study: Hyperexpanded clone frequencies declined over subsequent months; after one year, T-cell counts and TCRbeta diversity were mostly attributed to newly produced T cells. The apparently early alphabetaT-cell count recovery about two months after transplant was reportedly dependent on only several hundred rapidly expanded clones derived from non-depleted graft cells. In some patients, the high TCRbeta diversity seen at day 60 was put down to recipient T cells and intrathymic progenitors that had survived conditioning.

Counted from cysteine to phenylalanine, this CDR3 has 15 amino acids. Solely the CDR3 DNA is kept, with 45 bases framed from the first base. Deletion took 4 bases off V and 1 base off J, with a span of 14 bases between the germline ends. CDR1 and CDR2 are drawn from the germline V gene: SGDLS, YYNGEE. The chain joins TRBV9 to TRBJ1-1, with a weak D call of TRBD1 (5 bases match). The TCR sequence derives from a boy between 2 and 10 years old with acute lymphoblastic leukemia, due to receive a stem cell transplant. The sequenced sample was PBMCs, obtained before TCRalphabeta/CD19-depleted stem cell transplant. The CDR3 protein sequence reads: CASSREGGGNTEAFF. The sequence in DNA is TGTGCCAGCAGCAGAGAAGGCGGGGGGAACACTGAAGCTTTCTTT.